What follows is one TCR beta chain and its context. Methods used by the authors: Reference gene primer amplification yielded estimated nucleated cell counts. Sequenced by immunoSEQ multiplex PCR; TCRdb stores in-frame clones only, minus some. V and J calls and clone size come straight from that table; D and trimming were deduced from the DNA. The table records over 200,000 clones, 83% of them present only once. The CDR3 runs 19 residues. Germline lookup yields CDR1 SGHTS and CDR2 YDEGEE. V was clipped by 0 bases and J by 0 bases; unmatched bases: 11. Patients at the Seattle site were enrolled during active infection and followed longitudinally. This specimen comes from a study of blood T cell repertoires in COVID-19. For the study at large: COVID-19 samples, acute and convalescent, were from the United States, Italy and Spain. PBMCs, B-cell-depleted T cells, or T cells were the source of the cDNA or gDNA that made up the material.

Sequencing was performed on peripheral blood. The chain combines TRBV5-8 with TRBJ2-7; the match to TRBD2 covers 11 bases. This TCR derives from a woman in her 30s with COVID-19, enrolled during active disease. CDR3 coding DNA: TGTGCCAGCAGCTTGGAAGTGACTAGCGGGGACCCTTTCTCCTACGAGCAGTACTTC. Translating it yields CASSLEVTSGDPFSYEQYF.